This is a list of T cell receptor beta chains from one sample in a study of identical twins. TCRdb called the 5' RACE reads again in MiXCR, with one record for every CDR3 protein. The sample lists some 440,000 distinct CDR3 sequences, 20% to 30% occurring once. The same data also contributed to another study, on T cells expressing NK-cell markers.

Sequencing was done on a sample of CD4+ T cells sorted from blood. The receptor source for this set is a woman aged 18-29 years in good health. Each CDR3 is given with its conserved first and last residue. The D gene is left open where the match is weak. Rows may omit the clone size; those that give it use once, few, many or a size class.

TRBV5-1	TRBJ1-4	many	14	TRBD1	TGCGCCAGCAGCCGGGACAGGGCGGATGAAAAACTGTTTTTT	CASSRDRADEKLFF
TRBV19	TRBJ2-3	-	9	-	TGTGCCAGCAGAAATACGCAGTATTTT	CASRNTQYF
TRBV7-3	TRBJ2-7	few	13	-	TGTGCCAGCAGCCAAAACCCAGGGGACGAGCAGTACTTC	CASSQNPGDEQYF
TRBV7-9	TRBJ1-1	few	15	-	TGTGCCAGCAGCTTAGCCCGAGGGGGGAACACTGAAGCTTTCTTT	CASSLARGGNTEAFF
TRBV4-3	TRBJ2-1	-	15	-	TGCGCCAGCAGCCAAGAGGGAGACAGGACTAATGAGCAGTTCTTC	CASSQEGDRTNEQFF
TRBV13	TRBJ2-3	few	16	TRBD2	TGTGCCAGCAGCCCTAGACTAGCGGGGGCCTCAGATACGCAGTATTTT	CASSPRLAGASDTQYF
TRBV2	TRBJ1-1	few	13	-	TGTGCCAGCAAGGGACTCATGAACACTGAAGCTTTCTTT	CASKGLMNTEAFF
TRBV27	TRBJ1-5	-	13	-	TGTGCCAGCAGTTTAAACTCGGAACAGCCCCAGCATTTT	CASSLNSEQPQHF
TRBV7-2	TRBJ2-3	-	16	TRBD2	TGTGCCAGCAGCTTAGCGGGTGGCGGGAGTCGAGATACGCAGTATTTT	CASSLAGGGSRDTQYF
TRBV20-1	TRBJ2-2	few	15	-	TGCAGTGCTACCCGTGGCGGGGCGAACACCGGGGAGCTGTTTTTT	CSATRGGANTGELFF
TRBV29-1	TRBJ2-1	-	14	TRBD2	TGCAGCGTTGAGGGGACTAGCGGGAGGAGTGAGCAGTTCTTC	CSVEGTSGRSEQFF
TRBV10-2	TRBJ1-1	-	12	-	TGCGCCACCGTACAGGGGAACACTGAAGCTTTCTTT	CATVQGNTEAFF
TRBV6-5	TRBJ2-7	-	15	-	TGTGCCAGCAGTTCGGACCCCTCCTCTTCCTACGAGCAGTACTTC	CASSSDPSSSYEQYF
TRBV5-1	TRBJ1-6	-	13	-	TGCGCCAGCAGCTCTGACAGCGACTCACCCCTCCACTTT	CASSSDSDSPLHF
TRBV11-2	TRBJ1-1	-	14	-	TGTGCCAGCAGCTTAGTTTTCGGGAACACTGAAGCTTTCTTT	CASSLVFGNTEAFF
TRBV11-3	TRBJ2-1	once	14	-	TGTGCCAGCAGCTTAGATCGCCTACCCGACGAGCAGTTCTTC	CASSLDRLPDEQFF
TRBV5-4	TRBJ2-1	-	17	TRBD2	TGTGCCAGCAGCTTGGAGGCTAGCGGGAGGGCCGGGGGTGAGCAGTTCTTC	CASSLEASGRAGGEQFF
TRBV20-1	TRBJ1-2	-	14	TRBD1	TGCAGTGCTAGAGATACAGGGGGCGACTATGGCTACACCTTC	CSARDTGGDYGYTF
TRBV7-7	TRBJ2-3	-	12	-	TGTGCCAGCAGCGTCCCTGGGGATACGCAGTATTTT	CASSVPGDTQYF
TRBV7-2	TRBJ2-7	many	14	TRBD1	TGTGCCAGCAGCTTAGTGGCAGGGGGCTACGAGCAGTACTTC	CASSLVAGGYEQYF
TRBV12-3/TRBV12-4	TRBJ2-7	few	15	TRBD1	TGTGCCAGCAGTTCTCGGGACAGGGGGACGTGGGAGCAGTACTTC	CASSSRDRGTWEQYF
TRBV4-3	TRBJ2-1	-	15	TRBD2	TGCGCCAGCACCCCGGGACTAGCGATCTACAATGAGCAGTTCTTC	CASTPGLAIYNEQFF
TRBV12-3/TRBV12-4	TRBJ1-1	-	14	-	TGTGCCAGCAGCTGGTCTCGGGGGAACACTGAAGCTTTCTTT	CASSWSRGNTEAFF
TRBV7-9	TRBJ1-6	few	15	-	TGTGCCAGCAGCTTAGTCAAACAGATATCTGCCCTAAGCCACTTT	CASSLVKQISALSHF
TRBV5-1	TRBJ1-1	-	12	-	TGCGCCAGCAGCTTGGAGGGCAGGGAAGCTTTCTTT	CASSLEGREAFF
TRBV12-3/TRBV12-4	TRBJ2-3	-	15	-	TGTGCCAGCAGTTGGGGAGGTGGGAGCACAGATACGCAGTATTTT	CASSWGGGSTDTQYF
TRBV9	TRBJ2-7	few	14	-	TGTGCCAGCTCGGGGGGACAGTCTTCCTACGAGCAGTACTTC	CASSGGQSSYEQYF
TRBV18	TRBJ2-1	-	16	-	TGTGCCAGCTCCCCTGGCTCTTTACTCTCCTACAATGAGCAGTTCTTC	CASSPGSLLSYNEQFF
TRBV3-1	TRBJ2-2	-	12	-	TGTGCCAGCAGCCACTCCCCCGGGGAGCTGTTTTTT	CASSHSPGELFF
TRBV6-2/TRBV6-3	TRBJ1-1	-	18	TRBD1	TGTGCCAGCAGTTTTCACATAGGGACAGGGGAATTGTGGACTGAAGCTTTCTTT	CASSFHIGTGELWTEAFF
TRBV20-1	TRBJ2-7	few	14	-	TGCAGTGCTAGTGGATTTGGTGCGTCCTACGAGCAGTACTTC	CSASGFGASYEQYF
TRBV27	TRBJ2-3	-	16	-	TGTGCCAGCAGTCCGGAATATGGCAGGATAACAGATACGCAGTATTTT	CASSPEYGRITDTQYF
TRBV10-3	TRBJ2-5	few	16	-	TGTGCCATCAGTGAGTCGCGTTCCGGGGCCGGAGAGACCCAGTACTTC	CAISESRSGAGETQYF
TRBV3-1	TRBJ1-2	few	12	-	TGTGCCAGCAGCCGCGTATCGGGTGGCTACACCTTC	CASSRVSGGYTF
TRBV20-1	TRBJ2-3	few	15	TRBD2	TGCAGTGCTACGACTAGCGGGGCCTCCACAGATACGCAGTATTTT	CSATTSGASTDTQYF
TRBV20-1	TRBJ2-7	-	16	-	TGCAGTGCTAGAGTCCAGGGGGGGACTAGGCTCTTCGAGCAGTACTTC	CSARVQGGTRLFEQYF